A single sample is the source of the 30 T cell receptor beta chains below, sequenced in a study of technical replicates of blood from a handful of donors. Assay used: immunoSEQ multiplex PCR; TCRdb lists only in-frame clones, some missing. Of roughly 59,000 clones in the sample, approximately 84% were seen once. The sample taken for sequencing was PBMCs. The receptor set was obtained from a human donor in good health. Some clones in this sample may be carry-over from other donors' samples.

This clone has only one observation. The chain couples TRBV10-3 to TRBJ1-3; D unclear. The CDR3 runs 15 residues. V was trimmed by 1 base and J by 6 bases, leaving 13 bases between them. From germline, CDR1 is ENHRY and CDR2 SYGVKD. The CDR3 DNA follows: TGTGCCATCAGTGAGTTAGAGGCTCTGGCAAACACCATATATTTT. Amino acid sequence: CAISELEALANTIYF.

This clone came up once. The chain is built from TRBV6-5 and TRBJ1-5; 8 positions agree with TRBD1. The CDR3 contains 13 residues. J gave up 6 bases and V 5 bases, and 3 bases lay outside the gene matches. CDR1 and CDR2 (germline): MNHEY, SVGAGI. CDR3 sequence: CASSTDRGQPQHF. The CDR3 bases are TGTGCCAGCAGTACCGACAGGGGTCAGCCCCAGCATTTT.

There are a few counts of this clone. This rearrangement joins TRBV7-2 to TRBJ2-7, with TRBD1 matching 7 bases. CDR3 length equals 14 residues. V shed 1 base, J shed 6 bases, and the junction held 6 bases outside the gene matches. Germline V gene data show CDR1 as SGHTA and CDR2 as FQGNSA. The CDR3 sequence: CASSLGQGSGEQYF. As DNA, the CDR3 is TGTGCCAGCAGCTTAGGACAGGGTTCGGGCGAGCAGTACTTC.

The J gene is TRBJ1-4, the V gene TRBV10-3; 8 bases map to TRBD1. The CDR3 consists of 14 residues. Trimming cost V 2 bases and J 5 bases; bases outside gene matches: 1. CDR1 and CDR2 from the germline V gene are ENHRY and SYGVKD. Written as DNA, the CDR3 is TGTGCCATCAGTGAGAGACAGGGGAATGAAAAACTGTTTTTT. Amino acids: CAISERQGNEKLFF.

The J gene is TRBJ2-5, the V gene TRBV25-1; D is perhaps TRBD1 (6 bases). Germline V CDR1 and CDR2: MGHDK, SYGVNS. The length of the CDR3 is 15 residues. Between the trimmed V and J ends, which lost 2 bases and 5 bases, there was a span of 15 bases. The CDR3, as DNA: TGTGCCAGCAGTGAAGGGGTGGGGGCCCCGGAGACCCAGTACTTC. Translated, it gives CASSEGVGAPETQYF.

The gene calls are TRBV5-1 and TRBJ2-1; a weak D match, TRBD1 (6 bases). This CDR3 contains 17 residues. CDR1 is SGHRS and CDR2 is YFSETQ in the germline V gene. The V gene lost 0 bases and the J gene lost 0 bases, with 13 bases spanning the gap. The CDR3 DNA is TGCGCCAGCAGCTTGGGAGACAGGAGCCTCTCCTACAATGAGCAGTTCTTC. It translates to CASSLGDRSLSYNEQFF. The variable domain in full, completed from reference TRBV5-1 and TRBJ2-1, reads KAGVTQTPRYLIKTRGQQVTLSCSPISGHRSVSWYQQTPGQGLQFLFEYFSETQRNKGNFPGRFSGRQFSNSRSEMNVSTLELGDSALYLCASSLGDRSLSYNEQFFGPGTRLTVL.

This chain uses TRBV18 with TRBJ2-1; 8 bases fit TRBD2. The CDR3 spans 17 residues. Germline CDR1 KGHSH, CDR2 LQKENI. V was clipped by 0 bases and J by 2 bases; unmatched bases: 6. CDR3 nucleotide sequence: TGTGCCAGCTCACCACCGGCGGGAGGAGATCCCTACAATGAGCAGTTCTTC. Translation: CASSPPAGGDPYNEQFF.

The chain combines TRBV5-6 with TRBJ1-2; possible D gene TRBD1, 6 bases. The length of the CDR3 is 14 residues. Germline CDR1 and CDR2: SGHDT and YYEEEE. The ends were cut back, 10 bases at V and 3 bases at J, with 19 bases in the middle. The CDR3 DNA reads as TGTGCCTGCCATGGGGGGGGCAAGGACTATGGCTACACCTTC. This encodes CACHGGGKDYGYTF.

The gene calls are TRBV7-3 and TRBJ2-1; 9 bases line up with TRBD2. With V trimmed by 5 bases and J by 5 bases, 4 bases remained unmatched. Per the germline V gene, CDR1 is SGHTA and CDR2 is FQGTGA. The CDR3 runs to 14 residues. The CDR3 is CASSPRLADNEQFF. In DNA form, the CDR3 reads TGTGCCAGCAGCCCAAGACTAGCGGACAATGAGCAGTTCTTC.

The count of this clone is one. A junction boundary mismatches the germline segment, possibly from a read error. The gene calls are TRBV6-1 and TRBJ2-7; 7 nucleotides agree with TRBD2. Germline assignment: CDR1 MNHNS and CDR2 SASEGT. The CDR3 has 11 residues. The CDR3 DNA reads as TGTGCCAGCAGTGCCCGACCCGGGAGGCACTTC. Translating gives CASSARPGRHF.

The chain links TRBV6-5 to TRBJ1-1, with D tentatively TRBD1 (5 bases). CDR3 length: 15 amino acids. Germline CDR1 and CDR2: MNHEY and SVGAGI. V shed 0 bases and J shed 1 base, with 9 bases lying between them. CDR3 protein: CASSYSNGGNTEAFF. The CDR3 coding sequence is TGTGCCAGCAGTTACTCGAACGGGGGGAACACTGAAGCTTTCTTT.

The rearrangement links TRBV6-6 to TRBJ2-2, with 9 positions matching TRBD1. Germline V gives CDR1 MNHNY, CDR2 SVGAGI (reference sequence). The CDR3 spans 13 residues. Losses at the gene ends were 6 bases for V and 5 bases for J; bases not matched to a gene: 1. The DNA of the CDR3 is TGTGCCAGCAGACAGGGGGCGACCGGGGAGCTGTTTTTT. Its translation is CASRQGATGELFF.

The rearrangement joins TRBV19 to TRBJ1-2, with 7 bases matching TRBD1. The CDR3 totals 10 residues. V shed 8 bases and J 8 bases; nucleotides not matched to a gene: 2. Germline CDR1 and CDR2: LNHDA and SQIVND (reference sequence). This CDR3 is CASYRGGYTF. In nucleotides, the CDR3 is TGTGCCAGTTACAGGGGCGGCTACACCTTC.

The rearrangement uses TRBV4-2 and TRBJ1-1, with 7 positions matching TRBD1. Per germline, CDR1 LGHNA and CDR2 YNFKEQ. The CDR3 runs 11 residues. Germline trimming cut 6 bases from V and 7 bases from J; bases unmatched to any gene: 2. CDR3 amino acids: CASRRDSEAFF. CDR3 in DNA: TGTGCCAGCAGGCGGGACAGTGAAGCTTTCTTT.

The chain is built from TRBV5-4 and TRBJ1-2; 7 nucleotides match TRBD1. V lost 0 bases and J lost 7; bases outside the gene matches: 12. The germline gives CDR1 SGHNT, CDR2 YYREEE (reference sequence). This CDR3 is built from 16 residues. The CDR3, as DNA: TGTGCCAGCAGCTTGGTGGGAACGACAGGGACCACTGGCTACACCTTC. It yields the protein CASSLVGTTGTTGYTF.

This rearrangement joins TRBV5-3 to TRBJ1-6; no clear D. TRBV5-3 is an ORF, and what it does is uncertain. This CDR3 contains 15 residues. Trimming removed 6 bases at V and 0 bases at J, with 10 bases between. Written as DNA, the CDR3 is TGTGCCAGAACGGGAGCGAGCTCCTATAATTCACCCCTCCACTTT. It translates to CARTGASSYNSPLHF.

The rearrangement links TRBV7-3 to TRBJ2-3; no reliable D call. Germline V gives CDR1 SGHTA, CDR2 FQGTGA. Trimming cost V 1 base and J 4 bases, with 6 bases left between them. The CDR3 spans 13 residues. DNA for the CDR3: TGTGCCAGCAGCTTAAGTTCGGCAGATACGCAGTATTTT. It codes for CASSLSSADTQYF.

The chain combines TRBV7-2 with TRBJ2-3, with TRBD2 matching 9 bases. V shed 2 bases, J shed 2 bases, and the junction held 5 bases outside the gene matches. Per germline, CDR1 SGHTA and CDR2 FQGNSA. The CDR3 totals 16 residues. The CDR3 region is CASSLRAGGNTDTQYF. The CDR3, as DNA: TGTGCCAGCAGCTTAAGAGCGGGAGGCAACACAGATACGCAGTATTTT.

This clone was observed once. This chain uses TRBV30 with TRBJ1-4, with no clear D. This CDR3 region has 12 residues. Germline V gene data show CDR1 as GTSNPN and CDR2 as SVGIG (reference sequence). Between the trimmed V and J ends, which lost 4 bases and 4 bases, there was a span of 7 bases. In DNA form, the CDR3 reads TGTGCCTGGATGGAGGGTAATGAAAAACTGTTTTTT. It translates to CAWMEGNEKLFF.

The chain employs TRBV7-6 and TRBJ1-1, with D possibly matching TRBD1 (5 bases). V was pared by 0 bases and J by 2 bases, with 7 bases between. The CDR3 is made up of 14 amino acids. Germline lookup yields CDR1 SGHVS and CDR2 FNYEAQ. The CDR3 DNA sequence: TGTGCCAGCAGCTTAGCAGGGGTCAACACTGAAGCTTTCTTT. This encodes CASSLAGVNTEAFF.

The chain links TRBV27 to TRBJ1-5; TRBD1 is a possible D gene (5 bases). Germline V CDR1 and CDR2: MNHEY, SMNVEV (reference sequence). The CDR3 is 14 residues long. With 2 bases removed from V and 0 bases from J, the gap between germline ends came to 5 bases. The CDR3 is CASSLQGSNQPQHF. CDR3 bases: TGTGCCAGCAGTTTACAGGGTAGCAATCAGCCCCAGCATTTT.

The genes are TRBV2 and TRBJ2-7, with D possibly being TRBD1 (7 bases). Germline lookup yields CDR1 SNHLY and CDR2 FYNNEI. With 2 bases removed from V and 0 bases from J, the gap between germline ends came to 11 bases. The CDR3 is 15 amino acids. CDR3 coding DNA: TGTGCCAGCAGTGAAAGGCGGGACAGCTCCTACGAGCAGTACTTC. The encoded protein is CASSERRDSSYEQYF.

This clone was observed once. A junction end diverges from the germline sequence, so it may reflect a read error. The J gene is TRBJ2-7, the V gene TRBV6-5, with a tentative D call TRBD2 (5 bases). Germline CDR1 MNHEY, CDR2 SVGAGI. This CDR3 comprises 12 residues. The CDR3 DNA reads TGTGCCAGCAGTGACTTAGGACTTTCTCTGGACTTC. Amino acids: CASSDLGLSLDF.

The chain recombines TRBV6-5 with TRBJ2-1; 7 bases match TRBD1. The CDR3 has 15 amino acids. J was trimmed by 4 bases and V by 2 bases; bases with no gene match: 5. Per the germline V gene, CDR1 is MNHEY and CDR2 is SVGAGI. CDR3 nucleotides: TGTGCCAGCAGTTACCGTGGGACAGCATACAATGAGCAGTTCTTC. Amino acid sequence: CASSYRGTAYNEQFF.

CDR3 bases: TGCGCCAGCAGCCATCGGACTAGCGGGGGATCTGACATTCAGTACTTC. Translation gives CASSHRTSGGSDIQYF. The rearrangement links TRBV4-3 to TRBJ2-4; 13 nucleotides agree with TRBD2. CDR1 and CDR2 (germline): LGHNA, YSLEER. The J segment lost 8 bases and the V segment lost 3 bases, leaving 7 bases of the junction unmatched. CDR3 length: 16 residues.

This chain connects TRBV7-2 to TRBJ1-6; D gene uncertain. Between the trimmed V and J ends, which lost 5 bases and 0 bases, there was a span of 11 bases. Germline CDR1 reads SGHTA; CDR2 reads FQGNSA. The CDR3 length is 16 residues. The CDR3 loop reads CASSPSLSSYNSPLHF. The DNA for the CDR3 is TGTGCCAGCAGCCCCTCACTGAGCTCCTATAATTCACCCCTCCACTTT. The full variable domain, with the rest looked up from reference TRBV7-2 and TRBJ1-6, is GAGVSQSPSNKVTEKGKDVELRCDPISGHTALYWYRQSLGQGLEFLIYFQGNSAPDKSGLPSDRFSAERTGGSVSTLTIQRTQQEDSAVYLCASSPSLSSYNSPLHFGNGTRLTVT.

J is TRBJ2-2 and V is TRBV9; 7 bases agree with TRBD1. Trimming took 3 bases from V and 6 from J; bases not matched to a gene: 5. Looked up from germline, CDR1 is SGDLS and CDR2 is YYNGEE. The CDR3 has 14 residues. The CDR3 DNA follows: TGTGCCAGCAGCGGCAGACAGGGTTCCGGGGAGCTGTTTTTT. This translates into CASSGRQGSGELFF.

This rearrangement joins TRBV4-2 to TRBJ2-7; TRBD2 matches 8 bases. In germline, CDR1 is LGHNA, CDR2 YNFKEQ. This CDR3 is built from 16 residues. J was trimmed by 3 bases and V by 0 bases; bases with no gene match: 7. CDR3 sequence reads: CASSQEGLARGYEQYF. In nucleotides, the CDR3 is TGTGCCAGCAGCCAAGAAGGACTAGCTCGGGGCTACGAGCAGTACTTC.

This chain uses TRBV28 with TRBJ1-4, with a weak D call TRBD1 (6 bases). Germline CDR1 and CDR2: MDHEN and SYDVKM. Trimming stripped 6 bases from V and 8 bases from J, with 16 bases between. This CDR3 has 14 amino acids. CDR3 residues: CASRIGGADEKLFF. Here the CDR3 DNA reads TGTGCCAGCAGAATTGGGGGCGCAGACGAAAAACTGTTTTTT.

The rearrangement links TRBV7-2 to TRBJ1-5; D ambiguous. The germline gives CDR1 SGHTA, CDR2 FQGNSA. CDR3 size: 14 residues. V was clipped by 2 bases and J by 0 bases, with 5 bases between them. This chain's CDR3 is CASSLQRSNQPQHF. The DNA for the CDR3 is TGTGCCAGCAGCTTACAGCGTAGCAATCAGCCCCAGCATTTT.